The rows below give T cell receptor beta chains drawn from one sample of a study of CXCR4 blockade with PD-1 therapy in pancreatic cancer. Data came from immunoSEQ multiplex PCR; TCRdb stores just in-frame clones and leaves some out. The table includes around 15,000 clones, about 72% detected once. The sample comprised tumor tissue. All receptors come from a human donor with pancreatic ductal adenocarcinoma. Each CDR3 is given with its conserved first and last residue. A D gene is named only where the DNA matches it firmly. Expanded clones get a size class; other rows say once, few or many, or leave the size out.

>TRBJ2-6|TRBV11-3|.|few
CASSLSVPGAGANVLTF
TGTGCCAGCAGCTTATCGGTACCTGGAGCTGGGGCCAACGTCCTGACTTTC
>TRBJ1-4|TRBV4-1|.|.
CASSQGSGIATNEKLFF
TGCGCCAGCAGCCAAGGTTCCGGGATTGCAACTAATGAAAAACTGTTTTTT
>TRBJ2-1|TRBV19|.|.
CASGPDYDSYNEQFF
TGTGCCAGTGGACCAGACTACGACTCCTACAATGAGCAGTTCTTC
>TRBJ2-5|TRBV6-8|.|few
CASSYSRVEGAYF
TGTGCCAGCAGTTACTCGAGGGTGGAGGGGGCTTACTTC
>TRBJ2-1|TRBV30|.|.
CAWSDTSDNEQFF
TGTGCCTGGAGTGACACGAGTGACAATGAGCAGTTCTTC
>TRBJ1-4|TRBV11-3|TRBD1|few
CASSSPGQGVTNEKLFF
TGTGCCAGCAGTTCACCGGGACAGGGTGTTACTAATGAAAAACTGTTTTTT
>TRBJ1-5|TRBV19|TRBD1|.
CASGQGAEEPQHF
TGTGCCAGTGGACAGGGGGCCGAGGAGCCCCAGCATTTT
>TRBJ2-6|TRBV19|TRBD1|.
CASRDRQGGANVLTF
TGTGCCAGCAGGGACCGACAGGGTGGGGCCAACGTCCTGACTTTC
>TRBJ2-5|TRBV1|.|.
CASSPDGPQETQYF
TGCGCCAGCAGCCCGGACGGGCCCCAAGAGACCCAGTACTTC
>TRBJ2-5|TRBV27|TRBD2|.
CASSSGLARGGSQETQYF
TGTGCCAGCAGTTCTGGACTAGCGAGAGGAGGGAGCCAAGAGACCCAGTACTTC
>TRBJ1-4|TRBV6-7|TRBD1|.
CASSVRQGKEKLFF
TGTGCCAGCAGTGTTCGACAGGGGAAGGAAAAACTGTTTTTT
>TRBJ2-2|TRBV19|.|.
CATKAPGPYTGELFF
TGTGCCACCAAGGCCCCGGGACCCTACACCGGGGAGCTGTTTTTT
>TRBJ1-1|TRBV12-1|.|.
CAPGGRGLPEAFF
TGTGCCCCTGGGGGAAGGGGGCTTCCTGAAGCTTTCTTT
>TRBJ2-1|TRBV4-1|.|.
CASSQDWAGVFYNEQFF
TGCGCCAGCAGCCAAGATTGGGCAGGGGTTTTCTACAATGAGCAGTTCTTC
>TRBJ2-3|TRBV28|TRBD1|.
CASSFRQGATDTQYF
TGTGCCAGCAGTTTTAGACAGGGGGCAACAGATACGCAGTATTTT
>TRBJ2-3|TRBV18|.|few
CASSPFPADTDTQYF
TGTGCCAGCTCACCATTCCCAGCGGACACAGATACGCAGTATTTT
>TRBJ2-6|TRBV28|.|.
CASRPTGHQGANVLTF
TGTGCCAGCAGACCCACAGGGCACCAGGGGGCCAACGTCCTGACTTTC
>TRBJ1-1|TRBV19|.|.
CASSIEQGTEAFF
TGTGCCAGTAGTATAGAGCAGGGGACTGAAGCTTTCTTT
>TRBJ2-3|TRBV29-1|.|few
CSVELLETDTQYF
TGCAGCGTTGAGCTACTAGAGACAGATACGCAGTATTTT
>TRBJ2-7|TRBV9|TRBD1|few
CASSQDRTGVYEQYF
TGTGCCAGCAGCCAAGACCGGACAGGGGTCTACGAGCAGTACTTC
>TRBJ2-7|TRBV29-1|.|.
CSVVWGAYEQYF
TGCAGCGTTGTATGGGGAGCCTACGAGCAGTACTTC
>TRBJ2-2|TRBV15|TRBD2|.
CATSRELAGGPSGELFF
TGTGCCACCAGCAGAGAGCTAGCGGGAGGGCCGTCCGGGGAGCTGTTTTTT
>TRBJ2-2|TRBV12-5|.|.
CASTLTLNGELFF
TGTGCCAGCACCCTGACTTTAAACGGGGAGCTGTTTTTT
>TRBJ2-1|TRBV6-8|.|.
CAIRQPGPKGNEQFF
TGTGCCATCAGACAACCGGGACCCAAGGGGAATGAGCAGTTCTTC
>TRBJ2-3|TRBV28|.|.
CASRGGAVNTQYF
TGTGCCAGCCGTGGAGGGGCGGTCAATACGCAGTATTTT
>TRBJ2-7|TRBV29-1|TRBD2|.
CSVETSGSREQYF
TGCAGCGTTGAGACTAGCGGCTCTCGGGAGCAGTACTTC
>TRBJ1-1|TRBV30|.|few
CAWSVLAGTEAFF
TGTGCCTGGAGTGTGTTGGCAGGGACTGAAGCTTTCTTT
>TRBJ1-5|TRBV28|TRBD1|.
CASSTRDSHYSQPQHF
TGTGCCAGCAGTACCCGGGACAGTCATTATAGTCAGCCCCAGCATTTT
>TRBJ2-6|TRBV19|.|.
CASSGAGANVLTF
TGTGCCAGTAGCGGAGCCGGGGCCAACGTCCTGACTTTC
>TRBJ2-7|TRBV19|TRBD2|.
CASSFSRETYEQYF
TGTGCCAGTAGTTTCTCGCGGGAGACCTACGAGCAGTACTTC
>TRBJ2-1|TRBV7-4|TRBD2|few
CASSATTSGINEQFF
TGTGCCAGCAGCGCAACGACTAGCGGGATTAATGAGCAGTTCTTC
>TRBJ2-7|TRBV14|.|.
CASSATFYEQYF
TGTGCCAGCAGCGCGACTTTCTACGAGCAGTACTTC
>TRBJ1-1|TRBV14|.|.
CASSQETAEAFF
TGTGCCAGCAGCCAAGAAACAGCCGAAGCTTTCTTT
>TRBJ2-3|TRBV6-8|.|.
CASSFGGPSTDTQYF
TGTGCCAGCAGTTTCGGTGGACCTAGCACAGATACGCAGTATTTT
>TRBJ2-1|TRBV28|.|.
CASSLSGGLGYNEQFF
TGTGCCAGCAGTTTATCGGGCGGGTTGGGGTACAATGAGCAGTTCTTC
>TRBJ1-2|TRBV19|.|.
CATTLDYYGYTF
TGTGCCACCACACTGGACTACTATGGCTACACCTTC
>TRBJ2-7|TRBV19|TRBD2|.
CASSTSGRRSKSSYEQYF
TGTGCCAGTAGTACTAGCGGGAGGAGGTCTAAGAGCTCCTACGAGCAGTACTTC
>TRBJ1-1|TRBV19|.|.
CASSMGRMNTEAFF
TGTGCCAGTAGTATGGGGCGGATGAACACTGAAGCTTTCTTT
>TRBJ1-1|TRBV15|TRBD1|.
CATSRDRGSAEAFF
TGTGCCACCAGCAGGGACAGGGGAAGCGCTGAAGCTTTCTTT
>TRBJ2-7|TRBV28|TRBD1|.
CASSLGTGSEQYF
TGTGCCAGCAGTTTAGGGACAGGGAGCGAGCAGTACTTC
>TRBJ2-2|TRBV18|.|.
CASSPPIPTGELFF
TGTGCCAGCTCACCACCGATACCCACCGGGGAGCTGTTTTTT
>TRBJ1-6|TRBV30|.|.
CAWSYDPYNSPLHF
TGTGCCTGGAGTTATGATCCCTATAATTCACCCCTCCACTTT
>TRBJ1-1|TRBV9|TRBD1|.
CASVQGLGNTEAFF
TGTGCCAGCGTACAGGGGCTCGGGAACACTGAAGCTTTCTTT
>TRBJ1-1|TRBV11-3|.|.
CASSLVGPMNTEAFF
TGTGCCAGCAGCTTAGTAGGTCCCATGAACACTGAAGCTTTCTTT
>TRBJ1-2|TRBV19|.|.
CASSMEQGRSYGYTF
TGTGCCAGTAGTATGGAACAGGGACGGTCCTATGGCTACACCTTC
>TRBJ2-1|TRBV18|TRBD2|.
CASSPLSGRVNEQFF
TGTGCCAGCTCACCTCTTAGCGGGAGGGTTAATGAGCAGTTCTTC
>TRBJ1-4|TRBV28|TRBD1|.
CASFPTGEGEKLFF
TGTGCCAGCTTTCCGACAGGGGAAGGTGAAAAACTGTTTTTT
>TRBJ2-1|TRBV6-7|.|.
CASRGGPNNEQFF
TGTGCCAGCAGGGGAGGCCCCAACAATGAGCAGTTCTTC
>TRBJ1-2|TRBV19|.|large
CASTPPTGWHGYTF
TGTGCCAGTACCCCCCCGACAGGTTGGCATGGCTACACCTTC
>TRBJ1-1|TRBV30|.|.
CAWSVQFGNTEAFF
TGTGCCTGGAGTGTACAGTTCGGGAACACTGAAGCTTTCTTT
>TRBJ2-7|TRBV30|.|few
CAWRLGGAREQYF
TGTGCCTGGAGATTGGGCGGGGCGCGGGAGCAGTACTTC